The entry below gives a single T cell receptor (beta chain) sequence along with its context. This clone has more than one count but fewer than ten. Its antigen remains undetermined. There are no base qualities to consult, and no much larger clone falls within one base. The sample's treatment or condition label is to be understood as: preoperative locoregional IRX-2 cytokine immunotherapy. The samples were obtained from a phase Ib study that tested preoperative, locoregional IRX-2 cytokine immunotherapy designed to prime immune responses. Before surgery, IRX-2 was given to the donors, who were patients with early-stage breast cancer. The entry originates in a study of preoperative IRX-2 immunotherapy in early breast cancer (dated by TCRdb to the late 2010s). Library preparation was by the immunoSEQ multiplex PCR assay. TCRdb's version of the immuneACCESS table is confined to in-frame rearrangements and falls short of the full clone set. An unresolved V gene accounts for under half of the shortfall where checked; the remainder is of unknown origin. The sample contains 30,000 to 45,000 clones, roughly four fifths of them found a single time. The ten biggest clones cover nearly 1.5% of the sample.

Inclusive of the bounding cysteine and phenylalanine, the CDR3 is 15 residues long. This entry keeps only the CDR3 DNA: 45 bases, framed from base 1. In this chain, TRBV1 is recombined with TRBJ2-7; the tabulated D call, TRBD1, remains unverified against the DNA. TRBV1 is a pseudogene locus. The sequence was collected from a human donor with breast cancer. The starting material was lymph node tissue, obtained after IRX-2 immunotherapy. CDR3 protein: CASSLRDRGPYEQYF. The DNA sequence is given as TGCGCCAGCAGCCTCCGGGACAGGGGCCCCTACGAGCAGTACTTC.